One and the same sample provided the 12 T cell receptor beta chains below, sequenced in a study of regulatory T cells in long-lasting Graves disease. The authors built TCR beta libraries using iRepertoire HTBI primers and Arm-PCR of CDR3 regions. TCRdb reprocessed the multiplex PCR reads via MiXCR and lists one record per CDR3 protein. This sample yields 300,000 to 350,000 distinct CDR3 sequences, of which about 18% are seen a single time; over 25% belongs to the top ten. Time point of the sample: persistent/refractory GD, antithyroid drugs over 5 years with positive TRAb. PBMC-derived RNA was used for the TCR library. Sequenced material: peripheral blood mononuclear cells (PBMCs), taken when the disease was refractory, from a patient treated with antithyroid drugs. Every receptor here comes from a female donor with Graves disease.

As concerns this clonotype: A far larger clone is a single base away, which makes a read error likely. The chain combines TRBV11-2 with TRBJ1-2, with a tentative D call TRBD1 (6 bases). Germline V gives CDR1 SGHAT, CDR2 FQNNGV. The CDR3 is 16 residues long. Trimming shortened V by 4 bases and J by 4 bases, and 19 bases separated the two germline ends. The CDR3 DNA reads as TGTGCCAGCAGCTGGGGGGCAGGGGTGCGAATCTATGGCTACACCTTC. As protein: CASSWGAGVRIYGYTF.

This chain joins TRBV5-6 and TRBJ2-4; D perhaps matches TRBD1 (5 bases). Germline V CDR1 and CDR2: SGHDT, YYEEEE. V was cut by 0 bases and J by 0 bases, with 19 bases left in between. The CDR3 consists of 19 residues. CDR3 region: CASSLGTRAVTIAKNIQYF. As DNA, the CDR3 is TGTGCCAGCAGCTTGGGGACACGGGCGGTCACTATAGCCAAAAACATTCAGTACTTC. The whole variable domain, filled in from reference TRBV5-6 and TRBJ2-4, reads DAGVTQSPTHLIKTRGQQVTLRCSPKSGHDTVSWYQQALGQGPQFIFQYYEEEERQRGNFPDRFSGHQFPNYSSELNVNALLLGDSALYLCASSLGTRAVTIAKNIQYFGAGTRLSVL.

The table lists this clonotype with a few counts. The chain is built from TRBV11-2 and TRBJ1-2, with 12 bases fitting TRBD1. Germline V gene data show CDR1 as SGHAT and CDR2 as FQNNGV. The CDR3 is made up of 14 amino acids. The V segment lost 4 bases and the J segment 6 bases; nucleotides outside the gene matches: 3. The CDR3 region has the DNA TGTGCCAGCAGCTGGGGGACAGGGGGCGATGGCTACACCTTC. It is translated as CASSWGTGGDGYTF.

This clonotype was found many times. The CDR3 is CASSATAGMPSYEQYF. DNA of the CDR3: TGTGCCAGCAGCGCCACAGCGGGAATGCCTTCCTACGAGCAGTACTTC. The genes are TRBV7-3 and TRBJ2-7; TRBD2 aligns across 7 bases. After removal of 5 bases from V and 1 base from J, the junction contained 11 bases not matched to a gene. The CDR3 runs to 16 residues. CDR1 and CDR2 (germline): SGHTA, FQGTGA.

The chain recombines TRBV7-9 with TRBJ1-3, with D unresolved. Trimming removed 5 bases from V and 0 bases from J, with 14 bases in between. Germline CDR1 and CDR2: SEHNR and FQNEAQ (reference sequence). The CDR3 runs 16 residues. Here the CDR3 reads CASSPRGPASGNTIYF. DNA for the CDR3: TGTGCCAGCAGCCCTAGAGGGCCAGCCTCTGGAAACACCATATATTTT.

This clonotype was counted ten times or more. This chain joins TRBV6-1 and TRBJ1-1; no reliable D call. Germline V gene data show CDR1 as MNHNS and CDR2 as SASEGT. The CDR3 is 14 amino acids. V lost 7 bases to trimming and J lost 0 bases, with 12 bases between them. Here the CDR3 DNA reads TGTGCCAGCACCTCGAGTCGAATGAACACTGAAGCTTTCTTT. This codes for CASTSSRMNTEAFF.

The chain employs TRBV2 and TRBJ2-3; 8 bases fit TRBD2. J was trimmed by 2 bases and V by 4 bases; bases with no gene match: 17. In germline, CDR1 is SNHLY, CDR2 FYNNEI. The CDR3 has 19 amino acids. The CDR3 DNA sequence: TGTGCCAGCAGTGTCGATCCCGCCAGGGCGGGAGGATTCACAGATACGCAGTATTTT. Its translation: CASSVDPARAGGFTDTQYF.

This clonotype was recorded at least ten times. The CDR3 loop reads CASSSLTGGYNSPLHF. Written as DNA, the CDR3 is TGTGCCAGCAGCTCCCTGACAGGGGGCTATAATTCACCCCTCCACTTT. This chain links TRBV7-9 with TRBJ1-6; 9 nucleotides match TRBD1. After removal of 4 bases from V and 3 bases from J, the junction contained 4 bases not matched to a gene. The V gene's germline CDR1 is SEHNR and CDR2 FQNEAQ (reference sequence). This CDR3 is built from 16 residues.

This clonotype was seen only a few times. The CDR3 nucleotides are TGTGCCAGCAGTTTAGAGACCCCATTCGGCACTGAAGCTTTCTTT. The encoded protein is CASSLETPFGTEAFF. The rearrangement joins TRBV27 to TRBJ1-1; D not certain. Deletions cut 2 bases from V and 4 bases from J, with 14 bases between. The germline V gene has CDR1 MNHEY and CDR2 SMNVEV (reference sequence). CDR3 length equals 15 residues.

This clonotype was picked up a small number of times. V usage is TRBV30 and J usage is TRBJ1-2; weak D call: TRBD1 (5 bases). Germline CDR1 GTSNPN, CDR2 SVGIG (reference sequence). Trimming removed 6 bases from V and 4 bases from J, with 9 bases in between. This CDR3 comprises 11 residues. The CDR3 DNA reads as TGTGCCTGTAGACAGTTCTATGGCTACACCTTC. Translating gives CACRQFYGYTF.

Comment on this clonotype: One junction end disagrees with the germline gene, perhaps due to a read error. The rearrangement uses TRBV27 and TRBJ2-7; D assignment may be TRBD1 or TRBD2 (5 bases each). Germline loops: CDR1 MNHEY, CDR2 SMNVEV (reference sequence). The CDR3 is made up of 14 amino acids. CDR3 region: CVSSFRDGSYEQYF. CDR3 coding DNA: TGTGTCAGCAGTTTCCGGGACGGATCCTACGAGCAGTACTTC.

The V and J genes are TRBV4-1 and TRBJ2-5; D perhaps matches TRBD1 (5 bases). This CDR3 contains 15 residues. The germline CDR1 and CDR2 sequences are MGHRA and YSYEKL. V was shortened by 0 bases and J by 1 base, with 9 bases between the two germline ends. CDR3 in DNA: TGCGCCAGCAGCCAAGACAGGGTGCCCCAAGAGACCCAGTACTTC. It specifies CASSQDRVPQETQYF.